This T cell receptor beta chain was found in a study of blood T cell repertoires in COVID-19. About the study: PBMCs, B-cell-depleted T cells, or T cells were the source of the cDNA or gDNA that made up the material.

Germline V gives CDR1 MDHEN, CDR2 SYDVKM. V lost 8 bases and J 2 bases, leaving 12 bases between the germline ends. CDR3 length: 13 amino acids. Authors' analysis steps: Estimation of nucleated cell counts was performed using reference gene primer amplification. The data were produced by immunoSEQ multiplex PCR, yet TCRdb's version contains in-frame clones alone and is incomplete. Clonal size and the V and J genes are those of that table, whereas D and trimming came from the DNA. The repertoire holds about 260,000 clones, with 87% as singletons. The receptor comes from a woman aged 45-65 years with acute or convalescent COVID-19. Sequenced input: peripheral blood. The V call is TRBV28, the J call TRBJ1-1; D is perhaps TRBD1 (5 bases). The DNA for the CDR3 is TGTGCCAGCTGCCGGACACTCAACACTGAAGCTTTCTTT. Protein sequence: CASCRTLNTEAFF.